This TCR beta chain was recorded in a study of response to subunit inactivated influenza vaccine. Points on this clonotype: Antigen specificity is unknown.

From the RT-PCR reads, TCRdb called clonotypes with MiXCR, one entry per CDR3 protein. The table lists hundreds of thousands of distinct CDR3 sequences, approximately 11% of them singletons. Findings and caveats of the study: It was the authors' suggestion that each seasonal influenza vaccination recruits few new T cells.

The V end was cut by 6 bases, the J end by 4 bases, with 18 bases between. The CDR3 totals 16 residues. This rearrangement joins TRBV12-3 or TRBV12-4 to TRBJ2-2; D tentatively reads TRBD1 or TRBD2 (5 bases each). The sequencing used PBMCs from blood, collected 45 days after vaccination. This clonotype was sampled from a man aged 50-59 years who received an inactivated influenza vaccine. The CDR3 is CASRTAGTASTGELFF. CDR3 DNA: TGTGCCAGCAGAACTGCCGGGACGGCTTCCACCGGGGAGCTGTTTTTT.